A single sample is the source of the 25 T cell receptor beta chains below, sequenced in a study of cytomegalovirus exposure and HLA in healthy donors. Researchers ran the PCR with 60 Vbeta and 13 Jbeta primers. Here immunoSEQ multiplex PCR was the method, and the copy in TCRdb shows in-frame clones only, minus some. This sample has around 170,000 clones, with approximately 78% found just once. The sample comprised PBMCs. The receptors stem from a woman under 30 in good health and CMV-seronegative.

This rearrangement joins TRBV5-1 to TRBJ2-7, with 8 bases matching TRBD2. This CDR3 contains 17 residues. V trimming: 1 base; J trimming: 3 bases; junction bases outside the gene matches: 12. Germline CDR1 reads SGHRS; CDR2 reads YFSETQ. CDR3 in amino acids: CASSLKSASGFLYEQYF. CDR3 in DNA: TGCGCCAGCAGCTTGAAAAGCGCTAGCGGGTTTCTCTACGAGCAGTACTTC.

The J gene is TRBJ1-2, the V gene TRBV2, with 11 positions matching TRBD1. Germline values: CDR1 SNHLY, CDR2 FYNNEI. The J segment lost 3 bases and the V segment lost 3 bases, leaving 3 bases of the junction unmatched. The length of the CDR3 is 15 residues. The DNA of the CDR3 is TGTGCCAGCAGTGATCTGGGACAGGGGGACTATGGCTACACCTTC. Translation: CASSDLGQGDYGYTF.

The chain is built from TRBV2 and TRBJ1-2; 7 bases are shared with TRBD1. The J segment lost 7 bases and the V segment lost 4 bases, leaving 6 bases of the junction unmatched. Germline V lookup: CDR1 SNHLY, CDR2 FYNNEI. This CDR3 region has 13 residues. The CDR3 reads CASSGQGLGGYTF. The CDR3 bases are TGTGCCAGCAGTGGACAGGGTTTGGGTGGCTACACCTTC.

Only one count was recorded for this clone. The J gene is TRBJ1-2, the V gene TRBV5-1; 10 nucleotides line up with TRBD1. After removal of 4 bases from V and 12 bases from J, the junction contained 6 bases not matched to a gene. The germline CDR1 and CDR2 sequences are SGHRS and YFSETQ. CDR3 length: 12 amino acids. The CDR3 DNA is TGCGCCAGCAGCCCCGGGACAGGGGCCAACACCTTC. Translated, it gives CASSPGTGANTF.

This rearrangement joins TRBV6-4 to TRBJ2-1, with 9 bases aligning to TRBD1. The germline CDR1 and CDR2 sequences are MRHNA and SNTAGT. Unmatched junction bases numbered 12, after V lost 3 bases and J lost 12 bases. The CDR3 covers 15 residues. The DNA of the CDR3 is TGTGCCAGCAGTGAAAGATTAACAGGGGGCAAAGGGCAGTTCTTC. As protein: CASSERLTGGKGQFF.

For the CDR3, the DNA is TGTGCCAGCTCACCAACAGGCTCTGGAAACACCATATATTTT. Its translation is CASSPTGSGNTIYF. The chain carries TRBV18 and TRBJ1-3, with a weak D call TRBD1 (5 bases). This CDR3 spans 14 amino acids. The germline V gene has CDR1 KGHSH and CDR2 LQKENI. Trimming left V 2 bases short and J 0 bases short, with 5 bases between.

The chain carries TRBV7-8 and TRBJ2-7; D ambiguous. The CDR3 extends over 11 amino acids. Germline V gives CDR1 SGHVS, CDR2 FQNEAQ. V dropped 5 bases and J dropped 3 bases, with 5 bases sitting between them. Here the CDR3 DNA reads TGTGCCAGCAGCCGCAGCTACGAGCAGTACTTC. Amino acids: CASSRSYEQYF.

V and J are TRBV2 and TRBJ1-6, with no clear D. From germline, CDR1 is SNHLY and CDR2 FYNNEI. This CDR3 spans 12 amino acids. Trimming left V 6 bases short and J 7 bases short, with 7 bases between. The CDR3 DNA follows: TGTGCCAGCAGAATAGAAAATTCACCCCTCCACTTT. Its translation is CASRIENSPLHF.

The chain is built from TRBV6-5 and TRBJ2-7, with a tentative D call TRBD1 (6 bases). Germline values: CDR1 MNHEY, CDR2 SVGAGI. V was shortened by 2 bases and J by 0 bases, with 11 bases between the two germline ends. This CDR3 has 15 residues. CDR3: CASSYPGQTSYEQYF. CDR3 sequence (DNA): TGTGCCAGCAGTTACCCGGGACAAACCTCCTACGAGCAGTACTTC.

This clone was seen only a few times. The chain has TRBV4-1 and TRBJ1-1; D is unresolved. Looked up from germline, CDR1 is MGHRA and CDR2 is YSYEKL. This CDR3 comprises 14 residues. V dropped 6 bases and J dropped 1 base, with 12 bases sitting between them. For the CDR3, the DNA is TGCGCCAGCAGTTTGGAGGTACGGAACACTGAAGCTTTCTTT. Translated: CASSLEVRNTEAFF.

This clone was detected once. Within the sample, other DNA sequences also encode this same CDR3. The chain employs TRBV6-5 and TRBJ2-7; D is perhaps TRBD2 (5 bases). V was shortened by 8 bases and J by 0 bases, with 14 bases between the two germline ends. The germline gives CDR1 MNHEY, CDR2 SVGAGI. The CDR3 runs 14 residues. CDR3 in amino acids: CASQISGFSYEQYF. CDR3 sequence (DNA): TGTGCCAGCCAGATTTCGGGGTTCTCCTACGAGCAGTACTTC.

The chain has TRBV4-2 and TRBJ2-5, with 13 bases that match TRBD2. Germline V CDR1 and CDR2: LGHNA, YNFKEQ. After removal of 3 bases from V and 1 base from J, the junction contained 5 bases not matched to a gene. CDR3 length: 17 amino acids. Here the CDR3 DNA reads TGTGCCAGCAGCCACGAGGGGACTAGCGGGACCCAAGAGACCCAGTACTTC. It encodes CASSHEGTSGTQETQYF.

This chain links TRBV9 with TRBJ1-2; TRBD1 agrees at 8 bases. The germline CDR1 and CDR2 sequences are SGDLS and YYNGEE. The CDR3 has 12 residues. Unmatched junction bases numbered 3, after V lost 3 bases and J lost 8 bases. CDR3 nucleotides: TGTGCCAGCAGCGGGACAGGGTACGGCTACACCTTC. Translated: CASSGTGYGYTF.

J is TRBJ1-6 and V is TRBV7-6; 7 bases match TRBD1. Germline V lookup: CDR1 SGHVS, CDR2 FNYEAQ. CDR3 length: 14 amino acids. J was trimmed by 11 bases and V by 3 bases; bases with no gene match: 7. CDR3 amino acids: CASSLGTVRTPLHF. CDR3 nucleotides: TGTGCCAGCAGCTTGGGGACAGTTCGAACACCCCTCCACTTT. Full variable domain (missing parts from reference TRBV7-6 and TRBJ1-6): GAGVSQSPRYKVTKRGQDVALRCDPISGHVSLYWYRQALGQGPEFLTYFNYEAQQDKSGLPNDRFSAERPEGSISTLTIQRTEQRDSAMYRCASSLGTVRTPLHFGNGTRLTVT.

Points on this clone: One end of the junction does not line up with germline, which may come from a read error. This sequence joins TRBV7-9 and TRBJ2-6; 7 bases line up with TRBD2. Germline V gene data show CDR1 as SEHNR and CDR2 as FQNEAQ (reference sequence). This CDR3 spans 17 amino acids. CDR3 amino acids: CSSSFPAGRGGANVLTF. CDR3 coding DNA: TGTTCCAGCAGCTTTCCAGCGGGGAGAGGTGGGGCCAACGTCCTGACTTTC. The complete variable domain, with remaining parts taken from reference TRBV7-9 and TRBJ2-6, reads DTGVSQNPRHKITKRGQNVTFRCDPISEHNRLYWYRQTLGQGPEFLTYFQNEAQLEKSRLLSDRFSAERPKGSFSTLEIQRTEQGDSAMYLCSSSFPAGRGGANVLTFGAGSRLTVL.

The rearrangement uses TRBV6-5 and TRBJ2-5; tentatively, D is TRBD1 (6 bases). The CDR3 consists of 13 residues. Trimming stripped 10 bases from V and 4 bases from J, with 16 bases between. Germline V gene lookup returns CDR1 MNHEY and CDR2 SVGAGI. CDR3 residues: CAIGQGIGETQYF. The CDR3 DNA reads TGTGCCATCGGTCAGGGGATAGGAGAGACCCAGTACTTC.

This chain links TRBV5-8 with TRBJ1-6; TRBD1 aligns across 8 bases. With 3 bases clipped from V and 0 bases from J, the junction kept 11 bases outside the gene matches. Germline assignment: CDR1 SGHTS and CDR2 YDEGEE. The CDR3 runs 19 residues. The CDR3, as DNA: TGTGCCAGCAGCTCCTGGCAGGGACAGGACAGCTCCTATAATTCACCCCTCCACTTT. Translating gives CASSSWQGQDSSYNSPLHF.

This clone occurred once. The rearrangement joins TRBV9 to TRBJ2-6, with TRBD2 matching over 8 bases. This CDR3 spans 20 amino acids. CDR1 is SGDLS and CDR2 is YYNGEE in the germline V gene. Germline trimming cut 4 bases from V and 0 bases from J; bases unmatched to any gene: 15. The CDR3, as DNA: TGTGCCAGCAGCCCCGGGGGGGTGAGCCATGCCCCCTCTGGGGCCAACGTCCTGACTTTC. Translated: CASSPGGVSHAPSGANVLTF.

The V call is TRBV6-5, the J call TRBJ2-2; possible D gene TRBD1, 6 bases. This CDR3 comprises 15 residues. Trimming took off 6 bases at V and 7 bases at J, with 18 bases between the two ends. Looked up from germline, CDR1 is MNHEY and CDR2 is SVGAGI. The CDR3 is CASREIQGRDGELFF. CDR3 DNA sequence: TGTGCCAGCAGGGAGATACAGGGCCGTGACGGGGAGCTGTTTTTT.

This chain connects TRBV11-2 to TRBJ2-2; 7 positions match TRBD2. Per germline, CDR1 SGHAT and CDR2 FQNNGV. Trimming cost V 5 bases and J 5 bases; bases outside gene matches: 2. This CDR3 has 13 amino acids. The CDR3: CASSISGTGELFF. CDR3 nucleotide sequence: TGTGCCAGCAGCATTAGCGGGACCGGGGAGCTGTTTTTT.

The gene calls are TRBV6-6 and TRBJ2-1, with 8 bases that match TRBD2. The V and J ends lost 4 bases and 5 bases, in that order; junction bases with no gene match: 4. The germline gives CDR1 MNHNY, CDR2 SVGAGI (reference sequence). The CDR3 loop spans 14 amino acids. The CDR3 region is CASSWGLDNNEQFF. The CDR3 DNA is TGTGCCAGCAGTTGGGGACTAGATAACAATGAGCAGTTCTTC.

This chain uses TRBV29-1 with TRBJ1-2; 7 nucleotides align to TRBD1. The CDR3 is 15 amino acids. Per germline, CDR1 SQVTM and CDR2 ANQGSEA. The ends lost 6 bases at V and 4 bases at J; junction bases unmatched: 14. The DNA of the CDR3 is TGCAGCGTGGGTTCGGTCCCAGGGGGGTTCTATGGCTACACCTTC. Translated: CSVGSVPGGFYGYTF.

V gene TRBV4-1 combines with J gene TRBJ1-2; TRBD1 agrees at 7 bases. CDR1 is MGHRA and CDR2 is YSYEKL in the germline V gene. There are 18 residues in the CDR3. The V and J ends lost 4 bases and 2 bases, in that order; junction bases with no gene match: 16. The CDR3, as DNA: TGCGCCAGCAGCCGAGACATACTTAGGACAGGCAAGAACTATGGCTACACCTTC. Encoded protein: CASSRDILRTGKNYGYTF.

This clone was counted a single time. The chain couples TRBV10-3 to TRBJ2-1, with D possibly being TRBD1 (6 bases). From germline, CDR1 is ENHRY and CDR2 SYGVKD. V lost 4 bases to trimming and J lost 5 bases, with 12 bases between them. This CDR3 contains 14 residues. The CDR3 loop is CAISGQGKDNEQFF. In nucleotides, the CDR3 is TGTGCCATCAGTGGCCAGGGGAAGGACAATGAGCAGTTCTTC.

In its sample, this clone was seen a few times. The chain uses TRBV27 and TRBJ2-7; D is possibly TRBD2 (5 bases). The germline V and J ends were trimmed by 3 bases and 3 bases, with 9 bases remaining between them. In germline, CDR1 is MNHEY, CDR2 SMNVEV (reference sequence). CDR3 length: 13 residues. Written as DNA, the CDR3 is TGTGCCAGCAGTTTTGGCCGGGGCTACGAGCAGTACTTC. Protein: CASSFGRGYEQYF.